This T cell receptor (beta chain) was obtained from a study of cytotoxic CD8 clonotypes in ibrutinib-treated CLL. Repertoires were generated with immunoSEQ multiplex PCR, while TCRdb's copy carries only in-frame clones and drops some. The table has some 140,000 clones, approximately 90% seen once; the top ten hold 10% to 13%. The CDR3 has 14 amino acids. Trimming at V came to 5 bases and at J to 8 bases, leaving 10 bases not matched to a gene. Germline assignment: CDR1 SGHTA and CDR2 FQGNSA. Source: PBMCs, taken after 12 months of ibrutinib treatment. The receptor was derived from a human donor with chronic lymphocytic leukemia. The chain is built from TRBV7-2 and TRBJ2-5; 8 bases match TRBD1. Written as DNA, the CDR3 is TGTGCCAGCAGCCGCGGGACAGGTTTAGTCACCCAGTACTTC. Translation gives CASSRGTGLVTQYF.